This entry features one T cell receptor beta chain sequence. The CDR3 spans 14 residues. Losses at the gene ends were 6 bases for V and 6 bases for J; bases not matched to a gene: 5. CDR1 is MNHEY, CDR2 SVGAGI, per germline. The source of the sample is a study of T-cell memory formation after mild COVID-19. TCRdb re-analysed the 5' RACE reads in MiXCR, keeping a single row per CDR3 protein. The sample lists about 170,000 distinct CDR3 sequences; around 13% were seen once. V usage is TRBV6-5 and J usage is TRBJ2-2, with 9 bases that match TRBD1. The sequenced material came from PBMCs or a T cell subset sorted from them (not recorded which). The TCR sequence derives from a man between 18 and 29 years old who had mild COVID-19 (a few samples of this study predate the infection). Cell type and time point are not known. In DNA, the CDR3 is TGTGCCAGCAGCCTACGACAGGGGGCCGGGGAGCTGTTTTTT. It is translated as CASSLRQGAGELFF.